The rows below give T cell receptor beta chains drawn from one sample of a study of blood T cell repertoires in COVID-19. Method: immunoSEQ multiplex PCR; TCRdb's copy keeps in-frame clones and lacks some. The repertoire holds 60,000 or so clones, with roughly nine tenths as singletons. Input material: peripheral blood. The receptor source for this set is a woman in her 70s with active COVID-19. The CDR3 runs from the conserved cysteine through the conserved F or W. Each record gives: CDR3 protein, CDR3 DNA, D gene, V gene, J gene, clone size. A D gene is named only where the DNA matches it firmly. Not all rows give a size; the values are once, few, many and, for expanded clones, a class.

CDR3: CASSISVNQPQHF; DNA: TGTGCCAGTAGTATTTCGGTCAATCAGCCCCAGCATTTT; D: .; V: TRBV19; J: TRBJ1-5; size: .
CDR3: CATSADSYNEQFF; DNA: TGTGCCACCAGTGCAGACAGTTACAATGAGCAGTTCTTC; D: .; V: TRBV24-1; J: TRBJ2-1; size: .
CDR3: CASSLQTGGAGYEQFF; DNA: TGTGCCAGCAGTTTGCAGACAGGGGGCGCGGGTTATGAGCAGTTCTTC; D: TRBD1; V: TRBV28; J: TRBJ2-1; size: .
CDR3: CASSLLGQGTYNEQFF; DNA: TGTGCCAGCAGCTTATTGGGACAGGGAACTTACAATGAGCAGTTCTTC; D: TRBD1; V: TRBV7-9; J: TRBJ2-1; size: .
CDR3: CASSLDTAQKQYF; DNA: TGTGCCAGCAGCTTAGATACTGCCCAAAAGCAGTATTTT; D: .; V: TRBV7-8; J: TRBJ2-3; size: .
CDR3: CASSLTGTSGSAEETQYF; DNA: TGTGCCAGCAGTCTAACCGGGACTAGCGGGAGTGCGGAGGAGACCCAGTACTTC; D: TRBD2; V: TRBV28; J: TRBJ2-5; size: .
CDR3: CASSLSDSSYEQYF; DNA: TGCGCCAGCAGCTTGAGTGACAGCTCCTACGAGCAGTACTTC; D: .; V: TRBV5-1; J: TRBJ2-7; size: few
CDR3: CASSREGYEQYF; DNA: TGTGCCAGCAGTCGGGAGGGGTACGAGCAGTACTTC; D: TRBD2; V: TRBV2; J: TRBJ2-7; size: .
CDR3: CASSPRAASGVNEQFF; DNA: TGCGCCAGCAGCCCGAGGGCGGCTAGCGGAGTCAATGAGCAGTTCTTC; D: TRBD2; V: TRBV5-1; J: TRBJ2-1; size: once
CDR3: CASSLSGTRSADTQYF; DNA: TGTGCCAGCAGCCTATCCGGGACTAGATCTGCAGATACGCAGTATTTT; D: TRBD2; V: TRBV7-3; J: TRBJ2-3; size: .
CDR3: CASSPGLRDQPQHF; DNA: TGCGCCAGCAGCCCGGGACTTCGGGATCAGCCCCAGCATTTT; D: .; V: TRBV5-1; J: TRBJ1-5; size: few
CDR3: CASSGNRNRGTDTQYF; DNA: TGTGCCAGCAGCGGGAACCGGAACAGGGGCACAGATACGCAGTATTTT; D: .; V: TRBV9; J: TRBJ2-3; size: .
CDR3: CASRQTGGLGTEAFF; DNA: TGTGCCAGCAGGCAAACAGGGGGCTTAGGCACTGAAGCTTTCTTT; D: TRBD1; V: TRBV11-2; J: TRBJ1-1; size: .
CDR3: CASSIGPQGLQETQYF; DNA: TGTGCCAGTAGTATAGGCCCCCAGGGTCTCCAAGAGACCCAGTACTTC; D: .; V: TRBV19; J: TRBJ2-5; size: .
CDR3: CASSPYVGGRNEQFF; DNA: TGTGCCAGCAGCCCCTACGTCGGCGGTAGGAATGAGCAGTTCTTC; D: .; V: TRBV7-3; J: TRBJ2-1; size: .
CDR3: CASSNTYGYTF; DNA: TGTGCCAGCAGTAACACCTATGGCTACACCTTC; D: .; V: TRBV6-5; J: TRBJ1-2; size: .
CDR3: CASSEPPGGNSPLHF; DNA: TGTGCCAGCAGTGAGCCGCCGGGAGGCAATTCACCCCTCCACTTT; D: .; V: TRBV2; J: TRBJ1-6; size: once
CDR3: CASSVVDDNEQFF; DNA: TGTGCCAGCAGCGTAGTAGATGACAATGAGCAGTTCTTC; D: .; V: TRBV9; J: TRBJ2-1; size: .
CDR3: CAIRGQSGTEAFF; DNA: TGTGCCATCAGAGGACAGAGCGGCACTGAAGCTTTCTTT; D: .; V: TRBV10-3; J: TRBJ1-1; size: .
CDR3: CASSFSPGTYNEQFF; DNA: TGTGCCAGCAGCTTTAGCCCCGGGACCTACAATGAGCAGTTCTTC; D: .; V: TRBV7-3; J: TRBJ2-1; size: .
CDR3: CASSLVTGQDTDTQYF; DNA: TGCGCCAGCAGCTTGGTGACGGGACAGGACACAGATACGCAGTATTTT; D: TRBD1; V: TRBV5-1; J: TRBJ2-3; size: .
CDR3: CASSLIAGANTGELFF; DNA: TGTGCCAGCAGCTTGATAGCGGGAGCGAACACCGGGGAGCTGTTTTTT; D: TRBD2; V: TRBV5-6; J: TRBJ2-2; size: .
CDR3: CASSLGLAGADTQYF; DNA: TGTGCCAGCAGTCTTGGACTAGCGGGCGCAGATACGCAGTATTTT; D: TRBD2; V: TRBV28; J: TRBJ2-3; size: .
CDR3: CASRRDRGGVYEQYF; DNA: TGTGCCAGCAGACGGGACAGGGGGGGAGTATACGAGCAGTACTTC; D: TRBD1; V: TRBV6-5; J: TRBJ2-7; size: .
CDR3: CASSLSGIYNEQFF; DNA: TGCGCCAGCAGCCTGAGCGGAATTTACAATGAGCAGTTCTTC; D: .; V: TRBV5-1; J: TRBJ2-1; size: .
CDR3: CASRKFRVRDTEAFF; DNA: TGTGCCAGCAGAAAATTCAGGGTACGGGACACTGAAGCTTTCTTT; D: .; V: TRBV2; J: TRBJ1-1; size: .
CDR3: CASSLGGEDGELFF; DNA: TGTGCCAGCAGCTTGGGAGGGGAGGATGGAGAACTGTTTTTT; D: .; V: TRBV5-4; J: TRBJ1-4; size: .
CDR3: CSVAQGAQEKLFF; DNA: TGCAGCGTTGCACAGGGGGCGCAGGAAAAACTGTTTTTT; D: TRBD1; V: TRBV29-1; J: TRBJ1-4; size: .
CDR3: CASSGEETQYF; DNA: TGTGCCAGCTCAGGAGAAGAGACCCAGTACTTC; D: .; V: TRBV18; J: TRBJ2-5; size: .
CDR3: CASSASLGGDTQYF; DNA: TGTGCCAGCAGCGCCTCCCTAGGAGGAGATACGCAGTATTTT; D: .; V: TRBV7-9; J: TRBJ2-3; size: .
CDR3: CASSQVGTRFGRYNEQFF; DNA: TGTGCCAGCAGCCAAGTTGGGACTCGCTTTGGCCGATACAATGAGCAGTTCTTC; D: .; V: TRBV14; J: TRBJ2-1; size: .
CDR3: CASSQWSGSAYNEQFF; DNA: TGTGCCAGCTCACAGTGGAGCGGGAGTGCCTACAATGAGCAGTTCTTC; D: TRBD2; V: TRBV18; J: TRBJ2-1; size: once
CDR3: CASSERSGANVLTF; DNA: TGTGCCAGCTCAGAGAGATCTGGGGCCAACGTCCTGACTTTC; D: .; V: TRBV18; J: TRBJ2-6; size: .
CDR3: CASSLYVQVRTDTQYF; DNA: TGTGCCAGCAGCTTATACGTACAGGTGCGCACAGATACGCAGTATTTT; D: .; V: TRBV7-9; J: TRBJ2-3; size: .
CDR3: CAILSHPGSYEQYF; DNA: TGTGCCATTTTAAGCCATCCGGGCTCCTACGAGCAGTACTTC; D: .; V: TRBV28; J: TRBJ2-7; size: .
CDR3: CASSSGTGDEKLFF; DNA: TGTGCCAGCAGCAGCGGGACAGGGGATGAAAAACTGTTTTTT; D: TRBD1; V: TRBV28; J: TRBJ1-4; size: .
CDR3: CASRPTRDKGLWGYTF; DNA: TGTGCCAGTAGGCCGACACGGGACAAAGGCCTATGGGGCTACACCTTC; D: .; V: TRBV19; J: TRBJ1-2; size: .